These 2 T cell receptor beta chains were sequenced from one sample in a study of blood T cell repertoires in COVID-19. Repertoires were generated with immunoSEQ multiplex PCR, while TCRdb's copy carries only in-frame clones and drops some. The profile shows around 100,000 clones, 89% of them singletons. Sequenced sample: peripheral blood. The source of these receptors is a woman aged 55-69 years with acute or convalescent COVID-19.

The chain is built from TRBV9 and TRBJ2-1; 10 nucleotides agree with TRBD2. The length of the CDR3 is 15 residues. CDR1 and CDR2 from the germline V gene are SGDLS and YYNGEE. V was clipped by 6 bases and J by 8 bases; unmatched bases: 11. The CDR3 here is CASTARTSGLDEQFF. CDR3 nucleotides: TGTGCCAGCACTGCTCGGACTAGCGGCCTTGATGAGCAGTTCTTC. The whole variable domain, remainder taken from reference TRBV9 and TRBJ2-1, is DSGVTQTPKHLITATGQRVTLRCSPRSGDLSVYWYQQSLDQGLQFLIQYYNGEERAKGNILERFSAQQFPDLHSELNLSSLELGDSALYFCASTARTSGLDEQFFGPGTRLTVL.

The genes are TRBV20-1 and TRBJ2-1; 9 bases fit TRBD2. The CDR3 loop spans 14 amino acids. Germline V CDR1 and CDR2: DFQATT, SNEGSKA (reference sequence). Trimming removed 3 bases from V and 6 bases from J; junction bases left unmatched: 6. In DNA, the CDR3 is TGCAGTGCTAGTTGGGGACTAGCTATCAATGAGCAGTTCTTC. Its translation: CSASWGLAINEQFF.